This passage covers 24 T cell receptor beta chains from one sample sequenced in a study of blood T cell repertoires in COVID-19. Measured with immunoSEQ multiplex PCR; TCRdb has only the in-frame clones, and not every one. The data show about 160,000 clones, almost 85% seen once. Source material: peripheral blood. The receptors were gathered from a man between 18 and 29 years old with active or convalescent COVID-19.

The chain recombines TRBV6-6 with TRBJ1-1, with 8 bases aligning to TRBD1. V shed 9 bases and J 5 bases; nucleotides not matched to a gene: 8. The CDR3 has 13 amino acids. Germline CDR1 is MNHNY and CDR2 is SVGAGI (reference sequence). In DNA form, the CDR3 reads TGTGCCAGTATTTCAGGGGGCGGGACTGAAGCTTTCTTT. Amino acids: CASISGGGTEAFF.

The chain is built from TRBV4-2 and TRBJ1-3, with D possibly being TRBD1 (6 bases). Germline V gene data show CDR1 as LGHNA and CDR2 as YNFKEQ. There are 15 residues in the CDR3. V was trimmed by 0 bases and J by 0 bases, leaving 6 bases between them. CDR3 bases: TGTGCCAGCAGCCAAGAACAGGGCTCTGGAAACACCATATATTTT. The encoded protein is CASSQEQGSGNTIYF.

The chain links TRBV3-1 (or the pseudogene TRBV3-2) to TRBJ1-1; TRBD1 matches 9 bases. Germline assignment: CDR1 LGHDT and CDR2 YNNKEL (reference sequence). Germline trimming cut 4 bases from V and 11 bases from J; bases unmatched to any gene: 11. CDR3 length equals 14 residues. CDR3 DNA: TGTGCCAGCAGCCCGTCCCGGGACAGGGTTCGCGCTTTCTTT. Protein product: CASSPSRDRVRAFF.

This clone was detected only a few times. At the DNA level, this CDR3 is encoded by other sequences in the same sample as well. The rearrangement links TRBV2 to TRBJ1-5; maybe TRBD1 (6 bases). The CDR3 spans 13 residues. V shed 2 bases and J shed 4 bases, with 6 bases lying between them. CDR1 is SNHLY and CDR2 is FYNNEI in the germline V gene. The chain's CDR3 is CASSEQGNQPQHF. In DNA form, the CDR3 reads TGTGCCAGCAGTGAACAGGGGAATCAGCCCCAGCATTTT.

The genes are TRBV5-4 and TRBJ1-3; 7 bases map to TRBD1. After removal of 4 bases from V and 4 bases from J, the junction contained 8 bases not matched to a gene. CDR1 is SGHNT and CDR2 is YYREEE in the germline V gene (reference sequence). The CDR3 has 15 amino acids. CDR3 DNA: TGTGCCAGCAGCCGCGGACAGGCGGAAGGAAACACCATATATTTT. Its protein product is CASSRGQAEGNTIYF. The full variable domain, in which reference TRBV5-4 and TRBJ1-3 provide the parts outside the CDR3, is ETGVTQSPTHLIKTRGQQVTLRCSSQSGHNTVSWYQQALGQGPQFIFQYYREEENGRGNFPPRFSGLQFPNYSSELNVNALELDDSALYLCASSRGQAEGNTIYFGEGSWLTVV.

This clone was observed once. The rearrangement uses TRBV29-1 and TRBJ1-3, with D tentatively TRBD1 (6 bases). Deletions cut 6 bases from V and 2 bases from J, with 14 bases between. This CDR3 region has 14 residues. From germline, CDR1 is SQVTM and CDR2 ANQGSEA. Here the CDR3 reads CSVATGLAGNTIYF. The CDR3 DNA sequence: TGCAGCGTCGCCACAGGGCTGGCTGGAAACACCATATATTTT.

The rearrangement joins TRBV9 to TRBJ2-2, with 12 bases matching TRBD2. Germline CDR1 reads SGDLS; CDR2 reads YYNGEE. The CDR3 has 16 amino acids. With 3 bases clipped from V and 4 bases from J, the junction kept 4 bases outside the gene matches. CDR3 residues: CASSAGLAGTTGELFF. DNA of the CDR3: TGTGCCAGCAGCGCCGGACTAGCGGGAACCACCGGGGAGCTGTTTTTT.

The J gene is TRBJ2-7, the V gene TRBV6-1; D is unresolved. The CDR3 spans 16 residues. Trimming cost V 2 bases and J 0 bases, with 14 bases left between them. Germline assignment: CDR1 MNHNS and CDR2 SASEGT. This CDR3 reads CASSERPGGSSYEQYF. The CDR3 DNA is TGTGCCAGCAGTGAAAGACCTGGCGGATCCTCCTACGAGCAGTACTTC.

This clone has a single count. The gene calls are TRBV7-2 and TRBJ2-3; TRBD2 might be the D (5 bases). Germline CDR1 reads SGHTA; CDR2 reads FQGNSA. The CDR3 runs to 14 residues. V lost 0 bases to trimming and J lost 2 bases, with 6 bases between them. The CDR3 DNA reads as TGTGCCAGCAGCTTAGCCGGGATCACAGATACGCAGTATTTT. This codes for CASSLAGITDTQYF.

This clone was recorded only once. The chain employs TRBV4-1 and TRBJ2-7; 10 nucleotides line up with TRBD1. This CDR3 has 16 amino acids. Germline lookup yields CDR1 MGHRA and CDR2 YSYEKL. V shed 5 bases and J 3 bases; nucleotides not matched to a gene: 10. In DNA form, the CDR3 reads TGCGCCAGCAGCATCTCCGGGACAGGGGAGGGCTACGAGCAGTACTTC. It is translated as CASSISGTGEGYEQYF.

The chain is built from TRBV14 and TRBJ2-7; weak D call: TRBD1 (5 bases). CDR3 length: 15 amino acids. The germline V gene has CDR1 SGHDN and CDR2 FVKESK. The V gene lost 1 base and the J gene lost 3 bases, with 13 bases spanning the gap. The CDR3, as DNA: TGTGCCAGCAGCCAAGGGGCAGGTAGGGGCTACGAGCAGTACTTC. Amino acids: CASSQGAGRGYEQYF.

This chain links TRBV7-8 with TRBJ2-2, with a tentative D call TRBD1 (5 bases). There are 16 residues in the CDR3. Germline CDR1 and CDR2: SGHVS and FQNEAQ. Trimming cost V 1 base and J 2 bases, with 11 bases left between them. CDR3 sequence (DNA): TGTGCCAGCAGCTTAGGAAGACAGACAAACACCGGGGAGCTGTTTTTT. Translating gives CASSLGRQTNTGELFF.

This chain joins TRBV27 and TRBJ2-7; maybe TRBD1 (6 bases). The germline V gene encodes CDR1 MNHEY and CDR2 SMNVEV (reference sequence). The CDR3 loop spans 14 amino acids. V lost 5 bases, J lost 2 bases, and 13 bases lay in between. The CDR3 protein is CASSHLTGAYEQYF. The CDR3 DNA sequence: TGTGCCAGCAGTCACCTGACAGGAGCCTACGAGCAGTACTTC.

The genes are TRBV6-5 and TRBJ2-3; D ambiguous. CDR1 is MNHEY and CDR2 is SVGAGI in the germline V gene. Trimming left V 5 bases short and J 0 bases short, with 12 bases between. The CDR3 runs to 15 residues. CDR3 in amino acids: CASSTERPSTDTQYF. CDR3 sequence (DNA): TGTGCCAGCAGTACTGAGAGGCCGAGCACAGATACGCAGTATTTT.

V and J are TRBV19 and TRBJ1-5; the D gene is possibly TRBD1 (5 bases). The CDR3 extends over 15 amino acids. Per germline, CDR1 LNHDA and CDR2 SQIVND (reference sequence). Trimming took 7 bases from V and 3 from J, leaving 16 bases between them. CDR3 sequence: CASTRLAGSNQPQHF. CDR3 DNA: TGTGCCAGTACCCGGTTGGCAGGGTCCAATCAGCCCCAGCATTTT.

This sequence joins TRBV2 and TRBJ2-1; D remains unclear. Trimming stripped 8 bases from V and 0 bases from J, with 20 bases between. This CDR3 contains 17 residues. Germline V gives CDR1 SNHLY, CDR2 FYNNEI. The CDR3 DNA follows: TGTGCCAGCCTAGATTCAACGGCCCCAAGCTCCTACAATGAGCAGTTCTTC. Encoded protein: CASLDSTAPSSYNEQFF. Filled out from reference TRBV2 and TRBJ2-1, the complete variable domain reads EPEVTQTPSHQVTQMGQEVILRCVPISNHLYFYWYRQILGQKVEFLVSFYNNEISEKSEIFDDQFSVERPDGSNFTLKIRSTKLEDSAMYFCASLDSTAPSSYNEQFFGPGTRLTVL.

The chain uses TRBV6-5 and TRBJ1-2, with 11 bases matching TRBD1. Germline CDR1 and CDR2: MNHEY and SVGAGI. CDR3 length: 14 residues. Trimming at V came to 6 bases and at J to 6 bases, leaving 6 bases not matched to a gene. DNA for the CDR3: TGTGCCAGCAGGTATCAGGACAGGGGGCATGGCTACACCTTC. Amino acid sequence: CASRYQDRGHGYTF.

The rearrangement links TRBV27 to TRBJ1-2; 10 bases match TRBD1. The CDR3 consists of 16 residues. CDR1 MNHEY and CDR2 SMNVEV come from the germline V gene (reference sequence). J gave up 6 bases and V 7 bases, and 14 bases lay outside the gene matches. The CDR3 region has the DNA TGTGCCAGCACTAGGGACAGGGGCGGAGAAAAAAATGGCTACACCTTC. It yields the protein CASTRDRGGEKNGYTF.

V usage is TRBV19 and J usage is TRBJ2-2; 10 bases match TRBD1. This CDR3 is 16 amino acids long. Per germline, CDR1 LNHDA and CDR2 SQIVND (reference sequence). V lost 4 bases to trimming and J lost 2 bases; unmatched junction nucleotides: 4. The CDR3 protein is CASSTDRGGNTGELFF. The CDR3 DNA reads as TGTGCCAGTAGTACGGACAGGGGGGGAAACACCGGGGAGCTGTTTTTT.

This chain uses TRBV6-1 with TRBJ1-1; D unclear. V was pared by 3 bases and J by 8 bases, with 13 bases between. CDR3 length: 13 amino acids. Germline CDR1 reads MNHNS; CDR2 reads SASEGT. In DNA form, the CDR3 reads TGTGCCAGCAGTGACGGACGGAGGAGGGAAGCTTTCTTT. Its translation: CASSDGRRREAFF.

Of note for this clone: Other DNA sequences of this sample code for an identical CDR3. The CDR3, as DNA: TGCGCCAGCAGCTTAGGTGGAGGCGAGACCCAGTACTTC. As protein: CASSLGGGETQYF. V is TRBV5-1 and J is TRBJ2-5; a weak D match, TRBD2 (5 bases). CDR1 SGHRS and CDR2 YFSETQ come from the germline V gene. The V end was cut by 2 bases, the J end by 5 bases, with 10 bases between. The CDR3 spans 13 residues.

This clone was picked up a small number of times. The chain carries TRBV5-4 and TRBJ2-7; 8 nucleotides agree with TRBD1. Trimming at V came to 4 bases and at J to 4 bases, leaving 4 bases not matched to a gene. Germline CDR1 SGHNT, CDR2 YYREEE (reference sequence). CDR3 length: 13 amino acids. The CDR3 spells CASSKRQGYEQYF. CDR3 coding DNA: TGTGCCAGCAGCAAAAGACAGGGGTACGAGCAGTACTTC.

The chain links TRBV9 to TRBJ2-3; possible D gene TRBD2, 6 bases. Germline V gene lookup returns CDR1 SGDLS and CDR2 YYNGEE. Trimming removed 0 bases from V and 0 bases from J, with 14 bases in between. This CDR3 contains 17 residues. CDR3 sequence reads: CASSVERLALSTDTQYF. For the CDR3, the DNA is TGTGCCAGCAGCGTAGAACGGCTAGCGCTTAGCACAGATACGCAGTATTTT. The full variable domain, rest sourced from reference TRBV9 and TRBJ2-3, is DSGVTQTPKHLITATGQRVTLRCSPRSGDLSVYWYQQSLDQGLQFLIQYYNGEERAKGNILERFSAQQFPDLHSELNLSSLELGDSALYFCASSVERLALSTDTQYFGPGTRLTVL.

The rearrangement joins TRBV10-2 to TRBJ1-4, with TRBD1 as a possible D gene (5 bases). This CDR3 spans 14 amino acids. Per germline, CDR1 WSHSY and CDR2 SAAADI. V lost 2 bases and J lost 10, with 14 bases in between. CDR3 in DNA: TGCGCCAGCAGTGAGATAGGCCAGGGAAGAAAACTGTTTTTT. Protein product: CASSEIGQGRKLFF.